This T cell receptor (beta chain) was identified during a study of identical twins. Overall study results and limits: High-abundance cord blood beta clonotypes had fewer insertions; memory repertoires showed none. Out-of-frame beta chain sequences displayed weaker excess sharing between twins. The authors noted that invariant MAIT and iNKT cells could partly confound zero-insertion analyses.

The germline gives CDR1 SGHRS, CDR2 YFSETQ. There are 12 residues in the CDR3. Between the trimmed V and J ends, which lost 6 bases and 4 bases, there was a span of 11 bases. About this clonotype itself: The antigen is unknown.

Template switching, a step in the protocol, added a universal primer site, and cDNA carried unique molecular identifiers. Via MiXCR, TCRdb re-called the 5' RACE reads, giving one row per CDR3 protein. The sample carries hundreds of thousands of distinct CDR3 sequences, roughly 8% recorded once. The same sample was also studied in work on yellow fever vaccine responses in identical twins.

The clonotype was recovered from a woman aged 18-29 years in good health. The rearrangement joins TRBV5-1 to TRBJ2-7, with D possibly TRBD1 on 5 matching bases. The sequenced material came from PBMCs. In nucleotides, the CDR3 is TGCGCCAGCAAGGACAACTATTACGAGCAGTACTTC. Translated, it gives CASKDNYYEQYF. Using reference TRBV5-1 and TRBJ2-7 for the parts outside the CDR3, the full variable domain is KAGVTQTPRYLIKTRGQQVTLSCSPISGHRSVSWYQQTPGQGLQFLFEYFSETQRNKGNFPGRFSGRQFSNSRSEMNVSTLELGDSALYLCASKDNYYEQYFGPGTRLTVT.